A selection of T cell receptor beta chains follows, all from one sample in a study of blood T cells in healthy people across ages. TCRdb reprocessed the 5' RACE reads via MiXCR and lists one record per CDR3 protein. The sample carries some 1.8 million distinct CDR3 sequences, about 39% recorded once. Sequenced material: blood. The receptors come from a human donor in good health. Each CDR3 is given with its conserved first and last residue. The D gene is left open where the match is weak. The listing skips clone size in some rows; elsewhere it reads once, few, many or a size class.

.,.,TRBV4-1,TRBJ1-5,TGCGCCAGCAGCCAAGATTCCACCGGGATTCTTACTAGCAATCAGCCCCAGCATTTT,CASSQDSTGILTSNQPQHF
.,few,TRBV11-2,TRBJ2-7,TGTGCCAGCAGCTTAGACTCCTCCGGGCCTTACGAGCAGTACTTC,CASSLDSSGPYEQYF
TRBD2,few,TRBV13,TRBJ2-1,TGTGCCAGCTCTAGCGGGGGCCCCAATGAGCAGTTCTTC,CASSSGGPNEQFF
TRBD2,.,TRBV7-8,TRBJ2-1,TGTGCCAGCAGCTTAGATCTTAGCGGGGTCCACAATGAGCAGTTCTTC,CASSLDLSGVHNEQFF
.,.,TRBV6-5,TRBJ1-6,TGTGCCAGCAGTTACTCGGGGGGAGACTCCGGGTCACCCCTCCACTTT,CASSYSGGDSGSPLHF
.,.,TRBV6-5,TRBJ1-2,TGTGCCAGCAGCTGGGGGAGGGATGAAAACTATGGCTACACCTTC,CASSWGRDENYGYTF
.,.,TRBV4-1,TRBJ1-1,TGCGCCAGCAGCCTCGCGGTTACTAGGGGGAACACTGAAGCTTTCTTT,CASSLAVTRGNTEAFF
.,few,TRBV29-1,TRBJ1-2,TGCAGCGTTGAACAGACGGGGAACTATGGCTACACCTTC,CSVEQTGNYGYTF
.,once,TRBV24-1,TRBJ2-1,TGTGCCACCAGTGACCGCTACTGGCATGAGCAGTTCTTC,CATSDRYWHEQFF
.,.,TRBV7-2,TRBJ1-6,TGTGCCAGCAGCTCCCTAATAGATTCACCCCTCCACTTT,CASSSLIDSPLHF
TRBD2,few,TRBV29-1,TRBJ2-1,TGCAGCGCCATCTCTAGCGGGGGTCCAAATGAGCAGTTCTTC,CSAISSGGPNEQFF
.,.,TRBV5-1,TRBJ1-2,TGCGCCAGCAGCTTGGACAGGAGGGACGGCTACACCTTC,CASSLDRRDGYTF
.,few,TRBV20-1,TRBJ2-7,TGCAGTGCTCATCGGGCCCCAGGCTCCTACGAGCAGTACTTC,CSAHRAPGSYEQYF
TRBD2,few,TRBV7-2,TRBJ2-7,TGTGCCAGCAGCTTAGCGATTAGCGGGGGGCTTTACGAGCAGTACTTC,CASSLAISGGLYEQYF
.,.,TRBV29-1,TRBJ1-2,TGCAGCGTTGAGAGGCGGGATGCTAACTATGGCTACACCTTC,CSVERRDANYGYTF
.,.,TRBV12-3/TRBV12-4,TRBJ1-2,TGTGCCAGCAGTTTATTGACCGCCTGGGAGGGCTACACCTTC,CASSLLTAWEGYTF